The 14 T cell receptor beta chains presented below share a single source sample, sequenced in a study of beta chain features in type 1 diabetes. The study reverse transcribed the entire isolated RNA, so it sequenced expressed TCRB transcripts. Generated by immunoSEQ multiplex PCR, the TCRdb table keeps only in-frame clones and is missing some. The repertoire holds approximately 300,000 clones, with 11% as singletons. Sequenced: naive CD4+ T cells from blood. These receptors were taken from a woman aged 30 to 39 in good health.

The chain uses TRBV25-1 and TRBJ2-5; tentatively, D is TRBD1 (5 bases). Trimming removed 2 bases from V and 4 bases from J, with 14 bases in between. The CDR3 sequence is 15 residues long. Germline V gene sequence: CDR1 MGHDK, CDR2 SYGVNS. CDR3: CASSELSSGLETQYF. The CDR3 nucleotides read TGTGCCAGCAGTGAACTGTCTTCAGGGTTAGAGACCCAGTACTTC.

This clone was counted only a few times. The chain combines TRBV23-1 with TRBJ2-4, with 7 bases that match TRBD1. TRBV23-1 is marked as an open reading frame, function uncertain. This CDR3 has 17 residues. The V segment lost 4 bases and the J segment 1 base; nucleotides outside the gene matches: 10. The CDR3 nucleotides read TGCGCCAGCAGTCCGGGTCTGGGCAGGGGGGCCAAAAACATTCAGTACTTC. It codes for CASSPGLGRGAKNIQYF.

This clone was detected only a few times. The chain carries TRBV4-2 and TRBJ2-3; 10 positions agree with TRBD1. The V and J ends lost 4 bases and 3 bases, in that order; junction bases with no gene match: 4. Germline V gene data show CDR1 as LGHNA and CDR2 as YNFKEQ. The CDR3 contains 15 residues. In DNA, the CDR3 is TGTGCCAGCAGCCCAAGGGGACAGGGGACAGATACGCAGTATTTT. Encoded protein: CASSPRGQGTDTQYF.

The chain links TRBV2 to TRBJ2-3; 14 nucleotides line up with TRBD2. With 8 bases clipped from V and 2 bases from J, the junction kept 3 bases outside the gene matches. From germline, CDR1 is SNHLY and CDR2 FYNNEI. CDR3 length equals 15 residues. CDR3 nucleotide sequence: TGTGCCAGCCGGGGACTAGCGGGAGCCACAGATACGCAGTATTTT. This codes for CASRGLAGATDTQYF.

The chain combines TRBV7-6 with TRBJ2-1; tentatively, D is TRBD2 (6 bases). The CDR3 totals 12 residues. The ends were cut back, 1 base at V and 10 bases at J, with 8 bases in the middle. Germline V gene data show CDR1 as SGHVS and CDR2 as FNYEAQ. CDR3 nucleotide sequence: TGTGCCAGCAGCTTAGTGGAGGGCGAGCAGTTCTTC. This codes for CASSLVEGEQFF.

This clone was recorded a few times. The V gene is TRBV14, the J gene TRBJ1-3, with D possibly TRBD1 on 5 matching bases. Trimming took 4 bases from V and 7 from J, leaving 8 bases between them. CDR1 and CDR2 from the germline V gene are SGHDN and FVKESK. CDR3 length: 12 residues. The CDR3 bases are TGTGCCAGCAGCCGAAGGGGTAACACCATATATTTT. Translating it yields CASSRRGNTIYF.

This clone has more than one count but fewer than ten. The V and J genes are TRBV7-3 and TRBJ2-1; 9 nucleotides align to TRBD2. Germline V gene sequence: CDR1 SGHTA, CDR2 FQGTGA. V shed 4 bases and J 7 bases; nucleotides not matched to a gene: 14. The CDR3 length is 17 residues. The CDR3 region has the DNA TGTGCCAGCAGCTCCGCAGGGGCCAGCGGGAGGTCAAATGAGCAGTTCTTC. This codes for CASSSAGASGRSNEQFF.

The chain joins TRBV29-1 to TRBJ2-7; maybe TRBD1 (5 bases). Trimming cost V 3 bases and J 5 bases, with 17 bases left between them. CDR1 and CDR2 from the germline V gene are SQVTM and ANQGSEA. This CDR3 has 14 amino acids. In DNA, the CDR3 is TGCAGCGTTGATATAGGTCAGGGAAACCACGAGCAGTACTTC. This codes for CSVDIGQGNHEQYF.

This clone was picked up a small number of times. The sample has other DNA sequences that encode this CDR3 too. The chain recombines TRBV28 with TRBJ1-5; D remains unclear. This CDR3 is 12 amino acids long. CDR1 is MDHEN, CDR2 SYDVKM, per germline. The V end lost 2 bases, the J end lost 4 bases, and 3 bases lay between the germline ends. The CDR3 DNA is TGTGCCAGCAGTTTACTTAATCAGCCCCAGCATTTT. Protein product: CASSLLNQPQHF.

There are a few counts of this clone. The chain joins TRBV6-4 to TRBJ2-2; D is unresolved. CDR3 length equals 13 residues. Trimming took off 6 bases at V and 0 bases at J, with 5 bases between the two ends. CDR1 MRHNA and CDR2 SNTAGT come from the germline V gene. CDR3 DNA sequence: TGTGCCAGCAGCGTGTCGAACACCGGGGAGCTGTTTTTT. Its translation: CASSVSNTGELFF.

The chain has TRBV15 and TRBJ1-5; 8 bases map to TRBD1. The CDR3 runs 17 residues. Germline CDR1 reads LNHNV; CDR2 reads YYDKDF (reference sequence). Trimming cost V 0 bases and J 9 bases; bases outside gene matches: 13. The CDR3 DNA is TGTGCCACCAGCAGAGATTTTATAGACAGGGGCTTGGGGCCCCAGCATTTT. It codes for CATSRDFIDRGLGPQHF.

DNA for the CDR3: TGTGCCTGGAGTACTCTCGTAGCGCCCCAGTTCTTC. Amino acids: CAWSTLVAPQFF. V gene TRBV30 combines with J gene TRBJ2-1; TRBD2 might be the D (5 bases). The ends were cut back, 2 bases at V and 13 bases at J, with 15 bases in the middle. CDR1 GTSNPN and CDR2 SVGIG come from the germline V gene (reference sequence). This CDR3 region has 12 residues.

The rearrangement joins TRBV7-9 to TRBJ2-5; TRBD1 is a possible D gene (5 bases). V gave up 3 bases and J gave up 2 bases, with 10 bases separating them. Germline V gene sequence: CDR1 SEHNR, CDR2 FQNEAQ (reference sequence). CDR3 length equals 14 residues. The DNA of the CDR3 is TGTGCCAGCAGCTTCAGACAGATGCAAGAGACCCAGTACTTC. Encoded protein: CASSFRQMQETQYF.

This clone was seen more than once but under ten times. The chain employs TRBV30 and TRBJ1-5; D is perhaps TRBD1 (5 bases). V was trimmed by 1 base and J by 6 bases, leaving 16 bases between them. Per germline, CDR1 GTSNPN and CDR2 SVGIG (reference sequence). This CDR3 has 15 amino acids. Here the CDR3 reads CAWSGGVQSFQPQHF. CDR3 sequence (DNA): TGTGCCTGGAGTGGGGGGGTACAATCGTTTCAGCCCCAGCATTTT. Full variable domain (outside the CDR3, taken from reference TRBV30 and TRBJ1-5): SQTIHQWPATLVQPVGSPLSLECTVEGTSNPNLYWYRQAAGRGLQLLFYSVGIGQISSEVPQNLSASRPQDRQFILSSKKLLLSDSGFYLCAWSGGVQSFQPQHFGDGTRLSIL.